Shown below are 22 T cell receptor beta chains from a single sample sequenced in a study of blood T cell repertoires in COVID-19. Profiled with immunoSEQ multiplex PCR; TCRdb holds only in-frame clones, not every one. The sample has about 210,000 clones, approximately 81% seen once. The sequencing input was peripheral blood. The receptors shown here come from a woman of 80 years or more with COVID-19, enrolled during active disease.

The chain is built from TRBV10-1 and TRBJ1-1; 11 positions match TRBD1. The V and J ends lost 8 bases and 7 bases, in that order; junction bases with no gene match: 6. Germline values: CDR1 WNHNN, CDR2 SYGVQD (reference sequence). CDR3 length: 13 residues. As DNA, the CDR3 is TGCGCCAGCCAACCGGGACAGGGGGGTGAAGCTTTCTTT. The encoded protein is CASQPGQGGEAFF.

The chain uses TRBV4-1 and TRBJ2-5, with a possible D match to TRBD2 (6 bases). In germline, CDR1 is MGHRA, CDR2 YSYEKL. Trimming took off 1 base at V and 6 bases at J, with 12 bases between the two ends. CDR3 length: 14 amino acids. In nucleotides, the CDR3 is TGCGCCAGCAGCCAAGTTTGGAGGGGACAGACCCAGTACTTC. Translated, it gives CASSQVWRGQTQYF.

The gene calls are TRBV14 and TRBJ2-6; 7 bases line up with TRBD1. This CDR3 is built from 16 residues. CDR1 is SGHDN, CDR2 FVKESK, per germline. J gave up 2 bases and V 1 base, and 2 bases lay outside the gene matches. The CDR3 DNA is TGTGCCAGCAGCCAAGCGGGGACAGCTGGGGCCAACGTCCTGACTTTC. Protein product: CASSQAGTAGANVLTF.

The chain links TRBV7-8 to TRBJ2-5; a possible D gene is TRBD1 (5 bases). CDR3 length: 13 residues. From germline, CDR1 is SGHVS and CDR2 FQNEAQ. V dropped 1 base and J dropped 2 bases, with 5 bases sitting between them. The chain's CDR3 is CASSLDRQETQYF. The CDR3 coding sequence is TGTGCCAGCAGCTTAGACAGGCAAGAGACCCAGTACTTC.

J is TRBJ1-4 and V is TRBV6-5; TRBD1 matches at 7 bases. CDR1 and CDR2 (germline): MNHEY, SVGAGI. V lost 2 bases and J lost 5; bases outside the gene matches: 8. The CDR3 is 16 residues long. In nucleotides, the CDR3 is TGTGCCAGCAGTTACAGATTACAGGGGTTAAATGAAAAACTGTTTTTT. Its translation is CASSYRLQGLNEKLFF.

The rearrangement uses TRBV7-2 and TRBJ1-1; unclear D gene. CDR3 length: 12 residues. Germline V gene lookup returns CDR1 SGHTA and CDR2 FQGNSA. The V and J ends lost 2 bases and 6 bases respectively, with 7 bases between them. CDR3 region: CASSLRRAEAFF. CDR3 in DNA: TGTGCCAGCAGCTTACGCCGCGCTGAAGCTTTCTTT. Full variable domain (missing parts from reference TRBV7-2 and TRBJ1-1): GAGVSQSPSNKVTEKGKDVELRCDPISGHTALYWYRQSLGQGLEFLIYFQGNSAPDKSGLPSDRFSAERTGGSVSTLTIQRTQQEDSAVYLCASSLRRAEAFFGQGTRLTVV.

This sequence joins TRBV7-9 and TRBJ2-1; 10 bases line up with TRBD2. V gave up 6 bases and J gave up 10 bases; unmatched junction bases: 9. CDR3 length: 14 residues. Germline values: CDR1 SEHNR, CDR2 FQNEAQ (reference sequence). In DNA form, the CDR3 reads TGTGCCAGCAGGGCGGGACTAGCGACCGCCGAGCAGTTCTTC. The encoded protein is CASRAGLATAEQFF.

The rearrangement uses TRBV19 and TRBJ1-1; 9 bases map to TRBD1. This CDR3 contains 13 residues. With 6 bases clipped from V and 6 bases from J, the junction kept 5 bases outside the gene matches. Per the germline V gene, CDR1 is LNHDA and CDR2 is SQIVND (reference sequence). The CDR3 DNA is TGTGCCAGTAGGTACAGGGGGCTCGCTGAAGCTTTCTTT. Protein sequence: CASRYRGLAEAFF.

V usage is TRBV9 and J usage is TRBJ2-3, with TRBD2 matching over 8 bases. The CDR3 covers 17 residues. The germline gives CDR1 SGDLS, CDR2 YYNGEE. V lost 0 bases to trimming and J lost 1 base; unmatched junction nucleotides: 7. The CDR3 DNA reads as TGTGCCAGCAGCGTAGTAGATTCGGGGGGGGGCACAGATACGCAGTATTTT. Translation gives CASSVVDSGGGTDTQYF. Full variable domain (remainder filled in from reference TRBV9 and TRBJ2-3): DSGVTQTPKHLITATGQRVTLRCSPRSGDLSVYWYQQSLDQGLQFLIQYYNGEERAKGNILERFSAQQFPDLHSELNLSSLELGDSALYFCASSVVDSGGGTDTQYFGPGTRLTVL.

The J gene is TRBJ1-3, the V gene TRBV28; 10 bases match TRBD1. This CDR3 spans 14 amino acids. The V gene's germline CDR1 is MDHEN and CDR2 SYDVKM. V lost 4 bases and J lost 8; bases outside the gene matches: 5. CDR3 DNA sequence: TGTGCCAGCAGTTCACTCGGGACAGGGGACACCATATATTTT. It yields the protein CASSSLGTGDTIYF.

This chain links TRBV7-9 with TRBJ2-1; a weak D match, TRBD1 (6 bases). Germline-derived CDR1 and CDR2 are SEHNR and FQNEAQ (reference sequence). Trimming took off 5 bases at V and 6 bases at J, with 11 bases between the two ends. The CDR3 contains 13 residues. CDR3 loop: CASSHQQGNEQFF. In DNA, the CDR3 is TGTGCCAGCAGCCACCAACAGGGCAATGAGCAGTTCTTC.

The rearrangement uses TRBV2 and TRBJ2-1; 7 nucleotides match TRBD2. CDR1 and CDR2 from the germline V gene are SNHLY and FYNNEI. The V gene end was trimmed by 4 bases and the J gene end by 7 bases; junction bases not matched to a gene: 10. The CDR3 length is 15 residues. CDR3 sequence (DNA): TGTGCCAGCAGTGTGATTTCTAGCGGATGGAATGAGCAGTTCTTC. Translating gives CASSVISSGWNEQFF.

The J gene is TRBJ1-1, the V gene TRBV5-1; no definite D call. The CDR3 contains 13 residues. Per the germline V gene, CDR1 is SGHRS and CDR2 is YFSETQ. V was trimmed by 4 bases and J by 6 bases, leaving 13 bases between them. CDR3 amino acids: CASSLGSKAEAFF. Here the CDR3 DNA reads TGCGCCAGCAGCCTGGGGAGTAAGGCTGAAGCTTTCTTT.

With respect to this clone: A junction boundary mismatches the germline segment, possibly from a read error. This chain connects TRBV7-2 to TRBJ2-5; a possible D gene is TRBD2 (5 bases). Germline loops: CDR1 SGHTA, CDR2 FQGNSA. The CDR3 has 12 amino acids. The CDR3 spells CASSVQLESQYF. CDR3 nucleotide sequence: TGTGCCAGCAGCGTCCAACTAGAGAGCCAGTACTTC.

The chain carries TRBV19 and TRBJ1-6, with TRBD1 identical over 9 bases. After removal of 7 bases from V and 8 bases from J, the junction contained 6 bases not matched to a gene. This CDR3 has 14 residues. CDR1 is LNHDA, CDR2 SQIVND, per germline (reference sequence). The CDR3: CASNAGQGYSPLHF. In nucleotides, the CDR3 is TGTGCCAGTAACGCGGGACAGGGTTATTCACCCCTCCACTTT.

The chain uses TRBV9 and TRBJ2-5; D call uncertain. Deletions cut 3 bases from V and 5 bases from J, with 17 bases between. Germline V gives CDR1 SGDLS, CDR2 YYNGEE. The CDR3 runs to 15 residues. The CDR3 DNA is TGTGCCAGCAGCGCCCATACGGGTCCCGTGGAGACCCAGTACTTC. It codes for CASSAHTGPVETQYF.

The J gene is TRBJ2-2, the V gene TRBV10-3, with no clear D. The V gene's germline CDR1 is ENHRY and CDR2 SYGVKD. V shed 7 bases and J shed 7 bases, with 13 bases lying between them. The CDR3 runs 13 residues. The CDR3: CAITLRLDGELFF. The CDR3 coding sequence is TGTGCCATCACCCTTAGACTGGACGGGGAGCTGTTTTTT.

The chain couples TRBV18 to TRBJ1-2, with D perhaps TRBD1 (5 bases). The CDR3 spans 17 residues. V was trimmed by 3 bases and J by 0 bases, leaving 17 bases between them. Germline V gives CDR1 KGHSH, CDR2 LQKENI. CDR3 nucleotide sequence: TGTGCCAGCTCACCCCCCAACGTAGGGGTCTCTAACTATGGCTACACCTTC. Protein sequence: CASSPPNVGVSNYGYTF.

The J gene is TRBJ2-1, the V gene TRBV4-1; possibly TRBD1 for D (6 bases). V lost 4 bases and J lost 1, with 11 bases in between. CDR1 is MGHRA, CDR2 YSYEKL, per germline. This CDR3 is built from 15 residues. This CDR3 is CASSPQGSSYNEQFF. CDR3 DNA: TGCGCCAGCAGCCCACAGGGTTCTTCCTACAATGAGCAGTTCTTC.

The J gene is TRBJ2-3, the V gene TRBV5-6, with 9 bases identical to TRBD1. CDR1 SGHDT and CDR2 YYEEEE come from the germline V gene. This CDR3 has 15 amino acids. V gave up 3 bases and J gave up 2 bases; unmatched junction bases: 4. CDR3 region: CASSYRGLTTDTQYF. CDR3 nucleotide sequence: TGTGCCAGCAGCTACAGGGGGCTCACCACAGATACGCAGTATTTT.

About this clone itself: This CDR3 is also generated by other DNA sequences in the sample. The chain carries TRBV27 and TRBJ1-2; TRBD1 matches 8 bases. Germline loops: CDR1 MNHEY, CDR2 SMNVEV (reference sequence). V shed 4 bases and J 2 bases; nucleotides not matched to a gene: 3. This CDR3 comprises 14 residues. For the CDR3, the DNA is TGTGCCAGCAGTTCCCGGACAGGGAACTATGGCTACACCTTC. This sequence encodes CASSSRTGNYGYTF.

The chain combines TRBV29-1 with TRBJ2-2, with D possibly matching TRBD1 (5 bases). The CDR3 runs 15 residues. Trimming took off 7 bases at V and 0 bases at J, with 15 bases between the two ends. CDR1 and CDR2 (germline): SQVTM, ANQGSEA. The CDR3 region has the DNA TGCAGCGCCGTGGGGCAGCCAGCGAACACCGGGGAGCTGTTTTTT. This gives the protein CSAVGQPANTGELFF.